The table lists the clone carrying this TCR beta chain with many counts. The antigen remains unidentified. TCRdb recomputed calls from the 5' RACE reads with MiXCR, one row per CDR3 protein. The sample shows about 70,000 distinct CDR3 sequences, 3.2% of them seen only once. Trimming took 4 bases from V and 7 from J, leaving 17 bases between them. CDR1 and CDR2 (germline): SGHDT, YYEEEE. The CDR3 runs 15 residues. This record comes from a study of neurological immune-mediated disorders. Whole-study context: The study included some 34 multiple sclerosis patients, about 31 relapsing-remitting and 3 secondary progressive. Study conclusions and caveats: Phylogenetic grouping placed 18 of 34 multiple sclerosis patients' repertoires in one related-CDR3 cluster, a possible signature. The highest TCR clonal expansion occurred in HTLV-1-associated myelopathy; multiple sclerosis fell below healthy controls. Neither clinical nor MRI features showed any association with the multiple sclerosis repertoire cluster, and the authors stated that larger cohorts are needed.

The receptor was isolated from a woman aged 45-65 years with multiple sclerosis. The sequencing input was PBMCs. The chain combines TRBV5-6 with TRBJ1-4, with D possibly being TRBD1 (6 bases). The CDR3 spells CASSSFRDIVEKLFF. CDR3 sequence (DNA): TGTGCCAGCAGCAGTTTCCGGGACATAGTTGAAAAACTGTTTTTT.